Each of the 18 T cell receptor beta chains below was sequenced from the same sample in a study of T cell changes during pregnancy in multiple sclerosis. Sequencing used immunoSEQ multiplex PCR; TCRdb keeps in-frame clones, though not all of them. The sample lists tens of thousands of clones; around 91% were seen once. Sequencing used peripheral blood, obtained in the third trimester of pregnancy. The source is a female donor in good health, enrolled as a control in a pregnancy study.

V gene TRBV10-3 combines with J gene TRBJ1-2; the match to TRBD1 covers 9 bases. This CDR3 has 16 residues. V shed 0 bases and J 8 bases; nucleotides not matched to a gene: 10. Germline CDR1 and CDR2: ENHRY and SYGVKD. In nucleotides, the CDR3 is TGTGCCATCAGTGAGTCAATCCAGGACAGGGGTGGAGGCTACACCTTC. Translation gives CAISESIQDRGGGYTF.

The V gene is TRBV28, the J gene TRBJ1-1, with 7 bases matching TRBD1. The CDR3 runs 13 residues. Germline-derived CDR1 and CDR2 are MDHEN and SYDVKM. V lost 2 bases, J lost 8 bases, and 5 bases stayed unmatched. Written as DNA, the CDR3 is TGTGCCAGCAGTTTACTTTCGACAGGGGAAGCTTTCTTT. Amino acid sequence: CASSLLSTGEAFF.

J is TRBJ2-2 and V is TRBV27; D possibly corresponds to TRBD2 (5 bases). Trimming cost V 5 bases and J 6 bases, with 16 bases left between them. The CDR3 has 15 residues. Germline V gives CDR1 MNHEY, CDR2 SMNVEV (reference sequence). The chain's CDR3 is CASSDGTRLAGELFF. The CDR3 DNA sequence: TGTGCCAGCAGTGATGGAACTAGGTTAGCCGGGGAGCTGTTTTTT.

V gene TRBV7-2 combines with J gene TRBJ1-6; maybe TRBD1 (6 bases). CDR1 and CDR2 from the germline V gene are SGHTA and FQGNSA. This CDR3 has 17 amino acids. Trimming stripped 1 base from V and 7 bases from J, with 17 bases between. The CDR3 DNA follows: TGTGCCAGCAGCTTAGTGGGCCAGGGGACGGTGAATTCACCCCTCCACTTT. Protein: CASSLVGQGTVNSPLHF.

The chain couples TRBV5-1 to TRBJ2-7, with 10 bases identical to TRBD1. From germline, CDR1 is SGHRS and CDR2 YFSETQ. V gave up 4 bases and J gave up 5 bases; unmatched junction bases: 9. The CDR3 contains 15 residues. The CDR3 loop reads CASSLRQGALDEQYF. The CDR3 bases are TGCGCCAGCAGCCTGCGACAGGGGGCGCTGGACGAGCAGTACTTC.

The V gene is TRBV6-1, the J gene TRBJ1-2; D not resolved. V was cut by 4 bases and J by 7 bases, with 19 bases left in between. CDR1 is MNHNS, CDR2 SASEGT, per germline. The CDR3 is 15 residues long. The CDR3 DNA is TGTGCCAGCAGTGCCCCCCCCGGGTTTGGTGGTGGCTACACCTTC. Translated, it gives CASSAPPGFGGGYTF.

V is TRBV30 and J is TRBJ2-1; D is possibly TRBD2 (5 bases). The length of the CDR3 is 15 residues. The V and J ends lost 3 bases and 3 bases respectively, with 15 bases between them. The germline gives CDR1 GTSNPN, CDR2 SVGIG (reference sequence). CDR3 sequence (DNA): TGTGCCTGGAGGGCGGGTTTCCTGTACTACAATGAGCAGTTCTTC. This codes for CAWRAGFLYYNEQFF.

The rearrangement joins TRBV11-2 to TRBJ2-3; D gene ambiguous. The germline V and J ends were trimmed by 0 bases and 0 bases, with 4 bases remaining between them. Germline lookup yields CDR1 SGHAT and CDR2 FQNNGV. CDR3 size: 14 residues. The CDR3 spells CASSLELSTDTQYF. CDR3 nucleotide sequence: TGTGCCAGCAGCTTAGAACTAAGCACAGATACGCAGTATTTT.

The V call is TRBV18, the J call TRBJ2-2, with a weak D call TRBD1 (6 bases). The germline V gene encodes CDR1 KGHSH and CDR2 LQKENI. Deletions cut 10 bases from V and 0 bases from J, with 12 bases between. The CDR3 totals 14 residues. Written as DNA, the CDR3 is TGTGCCACCTTCGGACAGACGAACACCGGGGAGCTGTTTTTT. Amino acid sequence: CATFGQTNTGELFF.

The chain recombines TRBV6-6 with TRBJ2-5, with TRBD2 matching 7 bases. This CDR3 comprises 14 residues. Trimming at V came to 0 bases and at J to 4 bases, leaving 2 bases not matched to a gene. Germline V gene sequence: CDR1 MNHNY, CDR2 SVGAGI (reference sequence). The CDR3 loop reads CASSYSSGGETQYF. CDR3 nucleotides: TGTGCCAGCAGTTACTCATCGGGAGGAGAGACCCAGTACTTC.

CDR3 bases: TGTGCCAGCAGAAGAGCCGGGGAGCTGTTTTTT. This encodes CASRRAGELFF. V gene TRBV6-5 combines with J gene TRBJ2-2; unclear D gene. This CDR3 region has 11 residues. Trimming shortened V by 6 bases and J by 6 bases, and 5 bases separated the two germline ends. CDR1 is MNHEY and CDR2 is SVGAGI in the germline V gene.

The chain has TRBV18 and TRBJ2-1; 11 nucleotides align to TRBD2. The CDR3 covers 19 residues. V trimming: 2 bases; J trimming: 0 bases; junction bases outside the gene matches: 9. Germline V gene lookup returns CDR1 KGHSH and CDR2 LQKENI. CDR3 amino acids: CASSPIVTSGGSSYNEQFF. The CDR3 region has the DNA TGTGCCAGCTCACCAATCGTTACTAGCGGGGGAAGCTCCTACAATGAGCAGTTCTTC.

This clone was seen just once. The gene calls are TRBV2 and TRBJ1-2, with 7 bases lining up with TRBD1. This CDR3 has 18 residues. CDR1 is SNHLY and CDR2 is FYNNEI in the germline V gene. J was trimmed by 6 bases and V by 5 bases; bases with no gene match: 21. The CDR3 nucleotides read TGTGCCAGCAGTAAAAGTTGGATCCTAACAGGGGATATTGATGGCTACACCTTC. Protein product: CASSKSWILTGDIDGYTF.

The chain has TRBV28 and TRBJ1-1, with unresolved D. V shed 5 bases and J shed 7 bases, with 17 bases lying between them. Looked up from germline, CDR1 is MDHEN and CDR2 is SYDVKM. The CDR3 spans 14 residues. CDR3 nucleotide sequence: TGTGCCAGCAGTCCCGCCGGAGACGGATATGAAGCTTTCTTT. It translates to CASSPAGDGYEAFF.

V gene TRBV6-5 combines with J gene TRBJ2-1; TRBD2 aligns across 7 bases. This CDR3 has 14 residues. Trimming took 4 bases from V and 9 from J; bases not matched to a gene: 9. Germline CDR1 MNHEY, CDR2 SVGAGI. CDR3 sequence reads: CASSLLAASGEQFF. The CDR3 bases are TGTGCCAGCAGTTTGCTAGCGGCGTCAGGTGAGCAGTTCTTC.

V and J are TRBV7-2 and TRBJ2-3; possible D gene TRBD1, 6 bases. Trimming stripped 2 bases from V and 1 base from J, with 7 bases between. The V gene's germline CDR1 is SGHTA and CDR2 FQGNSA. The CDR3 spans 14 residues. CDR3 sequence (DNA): TGTGCCAGCAGCTTAAGGACAGGCACAGATACGCAGTATTTT. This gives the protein CASSLRTGTDTQYF. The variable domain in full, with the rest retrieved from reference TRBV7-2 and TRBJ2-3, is GAGVSQSPSNKVTEKGKDVELRCDPISGHTALYWYRQSLGQGLEFLIYFQGNSAPDKSGLPSDRFSAERTGGSVSTLTIQRTQQEDSAVYLCASSLRTGTDTQYFGPGTRLTVL.

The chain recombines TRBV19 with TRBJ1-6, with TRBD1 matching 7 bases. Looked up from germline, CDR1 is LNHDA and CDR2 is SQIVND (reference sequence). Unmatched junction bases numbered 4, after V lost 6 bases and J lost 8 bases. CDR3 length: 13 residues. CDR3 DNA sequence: TGTGCCAGTAGGACAGGGAACTATTCACCCCTCCACTTT. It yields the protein CASRTGNYSPLHF.

In DNA form, the CDR3 reads TGTGCCAGCAGTGATTCCTGGCTAGCCCACTACGAGCAGTACTTC. It is translated as CASSDSWLAHYEQYF. The chain recombines TRBV6-1 with TRBJ2-7; maybe TRBD2 (5 bases). The length of the CDR3 is 15 residues. Trimming shortened V by 3 bases and J by 3 bases, and 15 bases separated the two germline ends. Per the germline V gene, CDR1 is MNHNS and CDR2 is SASEGT.